One and the same sample provided the 31 T cell receptor beta chains below, sequenced in a study of T cells in Graves' hyperthyroidism and ophthalmopathy. RNA transcripts provided the source from which TCR beta CDR3 regions were amplified. The primer set for the first-round RT-PCR of the TCR CDR3 was HTBI. TCRdb itself ran the multiplex PCR reads through MiXCR, one entry per CDR3 protein. The repertoire holds about 640,000 distinct CDR3 sequences, with around 15% as singletons. The specimen sequenced was blood. Every receptor here comes from a woman aged 45-60 years with Graves' ophthalmopathy.

This clonotype showed up many times. The rearrangement uses TRBV11-2 and TRBJ2-7; D is perhaps TRBD2 (6 bases). CDR1 and CDR2 (germline): SGHAT, FQNNGV. CDR3 size: 14 residues. V lost 6 bases to trimming and J lost 2 bases, with 14 bases between them. CDR3 protein: CASRNLARPYEQYF. Written as DNA, the CDR3 is TGTGCCAGCAGAAATCTAGCGAGGCCCTACGAGCAGTACTTC. Full variable domain (missing parts from reference TRBV11-2 and TRBJ2-7): EAGVAQSPRYKIIEKRQSVAFWCNPISGHATLYWYQQILGQGPKLLIQFQNNGVVDDSQLPKDRFSAERLKGVDSTLKIQPAKLEDSAVYLCASRNLARPYEQYFGPGTRLTVT.

This clonotype showed up many times. Mismatch with germline at one junction end may stem from a read error. V and J are TRBV5-1 and TRBJ2-5; D might be TRBD1 or TRBD2, each matching 7 bases. This CDR3 has 14 amino acids. Germline CDR1 reads SGHRS; CDR2 reads YFSETQ. CDR3 protein: CASSLVRGGETQYF. Written as DNA, the CDR3 is TGTGCCAGCAGTTTAGTCAGGGGGGGAGAGACCCAGTACTTC.

This clonotype showed up many times. The J gene is TRBJ1-2, the V gene TRBV5-1; 7 positions agree with TRBD1. The CDR3 consists of 17 residues. The J segment lost 4 bases and the V segment lost 4 bases, leaving 16 bases of the junction unmatched. The germline V gene has CDR1 SGHRS and CDR2 YFSETQ. CDR3 protein: CASSIRGTPNPTYGYTF. Here the CDR3 DNA reads TGCGCCAGCAGCATCAGGGGGACACCGAATCCCACCTATGGCTACACCTTC.

Worth noting for this clonotype: The junction shows a germline mismatch at one end, possibly a read error. The gene calls are TRBV29-1 and TRBJ2-1, with TRBD2 matching over 7 bases. This CDR3 is 14 amino acids long. Germline values: CDR1 SQVTM, CDR2 ANQGSEA. CDR3 nucleotides: TGCAGCGTCGTCGGTCTAGCGGCGGACAATGAGCAGTCCTTC. Residues: CSVVGLAADNEQSF.

There are many counts of this clonotype. The CDR3: CASSSAQGRNEQFF. For the CDR3, the DNA is TGTGCCAGCAGCTCAGCACAGGGGCGAAATGAGCAGTTCTTC. This chain joins TRBV7-2 and TRBJ2-1; 7 bases line up with TRBD1. The germline V gene has CDR1 SGHTA and CDR2 FQGNSA. Trimming removed 4 bases from V and 7 bases from J; junction bases left unmatched: 7. The CDR3 totals 14 residues.

This clonotype was seen ten or more times. The genes are TRBV20-1 and TRBJ1-5; TRBD1 matches at 9 bases. After removal of 4 bases from V and 6 bases from J, the junction contained 10 bases not matched to a gene. Germline V gives CDR1 DFQATT, CDR2 SNEGSKA (reference sequence). The CDR3 length is 15 residues. Here the CDR3 DNA reads TGCAGTGCTACCACCGGGACAGGGTTTACTCAGCCCCAGCATTTT. This codes for CSATTGTGFTQPQHF.

The table lists this clonotype with many counts. This chain uses TRBV28 with TRBJ1-5; D perhaps matches TRBD1 (5 bases). CDR1 and CDR2 (germline): MDHEN, SYDVKM. This CDR3 region has 15 residues. V lost 2 bases and J lost 0, with 8 bases in between. CDR3: CASSLRGSSNQPQHF. CDR3 nucleotide sequence: TGTGCCAGCAGTTTACGGGGCAGTAGCAATCAGCCCCAGCATTTT.

This clonotype came up many times. The chain combines TRBV3-1 with TRBJ2-1; possibly TRBD2 for D (6 bases). The CDR3 has 14 residues. Trimming removed 5 bases at V and 4 bases at J, with 12 bases between. Looked up from germline, CDR1 is LGHDT and CDR2 is YNNKEL (reference sequence). CDR3 region: CASSIRLVYNEQFF. The CDR3 DNA reads TGTGCCAGCAGCATCCGACTAGTTTACAATGAGCAGTTCTTC.

The rearrangement links TRBV5-6 to TRBJ2-2; D is ambiguous. The CDR3 runs 16 residues. Per germline, CDR1 SGHDT and CDR2 YYEEEE. Trimming took off 3 bases at V and 0 bases at J, with 12 bases between the two ends. CDR3 in amino acids: CASSSLDFANTGELFF. The CDR3 DNA sequence: TGTGCCAGCAGCTCTCTAGACTTCGCGAACACCGGGGAGCTGTTTTTT.

This clonotype occurred many times. V and J are TRBV11-3 and TRBJ2-7, with 7 positions matching TRBD1. The CDR3 is 15 residues long. Germline loops: CDR1 SGHNT, CDR2 YENEEA. Trimming cost V 5 bases and J 4 bases; bases outside gene matches: 11. The DNA of the CDR3 is TGTGCCAGCAGCCTAGGGTCGGGACAGCGTTACGAGCAGTACTTC. It encodes CASSLGSGQRYEQYF.

V is TRBV5-1 and J is TRBJ2-1, with 11 positions matching TRBD1. V shed 2 bases, J shed 5 bases, and the junction held 3 bases outside the gene matches. CDR1 SGHRS and CDR2 YFSETQ come from the germline V gene. There are 15 residues in the CDR3. The CDR3 here is CASSFGTGGNNEQFF. In DNA form, the CDR3 reads TGCGCCAGCAGCTTCGGGACAGGGGGTAACAATGAGCAGTTCTTC.

This clonotype was observed many times. The chain links TRBV24-1 to TRBJ2-7; TRBD2 matches at 8 bases. Germline values: CDR1 KGHDR, CDR2 SFDVKD. This CDR3 comprises 13 residues. After removal of 4 bases from V and 6 bases from J, the junction contained 4 bases not matched to a gene. CDR3 nucleotides: TGTGCCACCAGTGACGGGACTAGTTCCGAGCAGTACTTC. Protein sequence: CATSDGTSSEQYF.

This clonotype came up many times. This rearrangement joins TRBV5-1 to TRBJ2-1, with 7 bases that match TRBD2. CDR1 is SGHRS and CDR2 is YFSETQ in the germline V gene. V was pared by 0 bases and J by 6 bases, with 12 bases of the junction left unmatched. The CDR3 contains 17 residues. For the CDR3, the DNA is TGCGCCAGCAGCTTGGCCGTTCTTGGCGGGAGAGTCAATGAGCAGTTCTTC. As protein: CASSLAVLGGRVNEQFF.

This chain connects TRBV10-3 to TRBJ2-7; 11 bases map to TRBD1. V dropped 7 bases and J dropped 4; count of bases not matched to a gene: 6. Germline-derived CDR1 and CDR2 are ENHRY and SYGVKD. The CDR3 length is 14 residues. The CDR3 loop reads CAIKTGTGGYEQYF. DNA of the CDR3: TGTGCCATCAAAACCGGGACAGGGGGATACGAGCAGTACTTC.

This clonotype was seen at least ten times. The genes are TRBV3-1 and TRBJ1-1, with D perhaps TRBD1 (5 bases). Germline V gene data show CDR1 as LGHDT and CDR2 as YNNKEL (reference sequence). This CDR3 comprises 15 residues. The V and J ends lost 1 base and 5 bases respectively, with 14 bases between them. Written as DNA, the CDR3 is TGTGCCAGCAGCCAAGTGGCGGGGGTATGGACTGAAGCTTTCTTT. Its translation is CASSQVAGVWTEAFF.

The chain carries TRBV20-1 and TRBJ2-3, with 10 positions matching TRBD2. The CDR3 runs 14 residues. Germline values: CDR1 DFQATT, CDR2 SNEGSKA (reference sequence). Losses at the gene ends were 4 bases for V and 4 bases for J; bases not matched to a gene: 5. The CDR3 spells CSATSGSGPDTQYF. CDR3 nucleotides: TGCAGTGCTACTAGCGGGAGTGGCCCAGATACGCAGTATTTT.

There are many counts of this clonotype. V and J are TRBV29-1 and TRBJ2-3; D remains ambiguous. The CDR3 contains 14 residues. CDR1 and CDR2 (germline): SQVTM, ANQGSEA. The V end lost 4 bases, the J end lost 5 bases, and 16 bases lay between the germline ends. The CDR3 bases are TGCAGCGTTGCAGCCCCGACGTCCCTAGATACGCAGTATTTT. Translating gives CSVAAPTSLDTQYF.

This clonotype was detected ten times or more. CDR3 sequence (DNA): TGTGCCAGCAGCTTAGGGCGGCAAGCCTTCTACAATGAGCAGTTCTTC. This translates into CASSLGRQAFYNEQFF. The J gene is TRBJ2-1, the V gene TRBV11-3; D uncertain. V was pared by 1 base and J by 3 bases, with 13 bases between. The CDR3 totals 16 residues. The V gene's germline CDR1 is SGHNT and CDR2 YENEEA.

Many counts were recorded for this clonotype. The V and J genes are TRBV28 and TRBJ2-7; D is perhaps TRBD1 (6 bases). Germline-derived CDR1 and CDR2 are MDHEN and SYDVKM. The CDR3 is made up of 15 amino acids. Between the trimmed V and J ends, which lost 5 bases and 0 bases, there was a span of 14 bases. Here the CDR3 DNA reads TGTGCCAGCAGTCGACGGACAGACCTCTCCTACGAGCAGTACTTC. The encoded protein is CASSRRTDLSYEQYF. The full variable domain, with the rest looked up from reference TRBV28 and TRBJ2-7, is DVKVTQSSRYLVKRTGEKVFLECVQDMDHENMFWYRQDPGLGLRLIYFSYDVKMKEKGDIPEGYSVSREKKERFSLILESASTNQTSMYLCASSRRTDLSYEQYFGPGTRLTVT.

This chain links TRBV5-1 with TRBJ1-1, with D unclear. The ends were cut back, 7 bases at V and 7 bases at J, with 17 bases in the middle. The CDR3 is 13 residues long. In germline, CDR1 is SGHRS, CDR2 YFSETQ. The CDR3: CASAWKGLDEAFF. The DNA for the CDR3 is TGCGCCAGCGCATGGAAGGGATTGGATGAAGCTTTCTTT.

The chain links TRBV29-1 to TRBJ2-3; 12 nucleotides agree with TRBD2. In germline, CDR1 is SQVTM, CDR2 ANQGSEA. The CDR3 is 16 residues long. J was trimmed by 2 bases and V by 1 base; bases with no gene match: 4. In DNA, the CDR3 is TGCAGCGTTGAAGGCAGACTAGCGGGAGACACAGATACGCAGTATTTT. It encodes CSVEGRLAGDTDTQYF.

This clonotype was seen only a few times. The chain employs TRBV5-1 and TRBJ2-1, with D possibly called TRBD1 or TRBD2 (5 bases each). The CDR3 runs to 18 residues. The germline V and J ends were trimmed by 0 bases and 4 bases, with 20 bases remaining between them. The germline V gene encodes CDR1 SGHRS and CDR2 YFSETQ. CDR3 DNA: TGCGCCAGCAGCTTGGGTTCTCTTAGCACTAGGGGATACAATGAGCAGTTCTTC. Protein sequence: CASSLGSLSTRGYNEQFF.

The V call is TRBV29-1, the J call TRBJ2-3, with 7 bases lining up with TRBD2. This CDR3 is built from 14 residues. Germline V gene sequence: CDR1 SQVTM, CDR2 ANQGSEA. V trimming: 3 bases; J trimming: 3 bases; junction bases outside the gene matches: 6. CDR3 in DNA: TGCAGCGTTGAGTTTCCTAGCGGAACAGATACGCAGTATTTT. It translates to CSVEFPSGTDTQYF.

A few counts support this clonotype. The chain carries TRBV7-2 and TRBJ2-1; 7 bases are shared with TRBD1. The CDR3 is 14 residues long. Germline V gene data show CDR1 as SGHTA and CDR2 as FQGNSA. With V trimmed by 3 bases and J by 5 bases, 4 bases remained unmatched. Here the CDR3 reads CASSLGTVHNEQFF. The CDR3 DNA sequence: TGTGCCAGCAGCTTGGGGACAGTACACAATGAGCAGTTCTTC.

This clonotype appeared a few times. V is TRBV12-3 or TRBV12-4 and J is TRBJ2-1; TRBD1 might be the D (6 bases). The CDR3 length is 12 residues. Trimming left V 6 bases short and J 10 bases short, with 13 bases between. Here the CDR3 reads CASSRWTEEQFF. The CDR3 DNA follows: TGTGCCAGCAGCAGATGGACAGAAGAGCAGTTCTTC.

This clonotype was seen many times. The chain employs TRBV7-9 and TRBJ2-7; TRBD1 is a possible D gene (5 bases). Germline CDR1 is SEHNR and CDR2 is FQNEAQ (reference sequence). The length of the CDR3 is 15 residues. Deletions cut 3 bases from V and 2 bases from J, with 14 bases between. CDR3 nucleotides: TGTGCCAGCAGCTTTATTTGGCAGGGCACCTACGAGCAGTACTTC. It translates to CASSFIWQGTYEQYF.

This clonotype has a count of ten or more. V gene TRBV10-3 combines with J gene TRBJ2-1, with a possible D match to TRBD2 (6 bases). Deletions cut 3 bases from V and 0 bases from J, with 12 bases between. Looked up from germline, CDR1 is ENHRY and CDR2 is SYGVKD. The CDR3 has 16 residues. The CDR3 DNA reads as TGTGCCATCAGTGATCAAACGACTAGCTCCTACAATGAGCAGTTCTTC. Protein: CAISDQTTSSYNEQFF.

On this clonotype itself: A much bigger clone sits one base away, suggesting this may be a read error. V and J are TRBV7-9 and TRBJ2-1; D remains unclear. This CDR3 spans 12 amino acids. Per germline, CDR1 SEHNR and CDR2 FQNEAQ (reference sequence). V was pared by 7 bases and J by 11 bases, with 15 bases between. The CDR3 spells CASNPRTDKQFF. The CDR3 bases are TGTGCCAGCAACCCTCGTACAGATAAGCAGTTCTTC. Supplemented by reference TRBV7-9 and TRBJ2-1, the full variable domain reads DTGVSQNPRHKITKRGQNVTFRCDPISEHNRLYWYRQTLGQGPEFLTYFQNEAQLEKSRLLSDRFSAERPKGSFSTLEIQRTEQGDSAMYLCASNPRTDKQFFGPGTRLTVL.

The chain joins TRBV29-1 to TRBJ2-7; TRBD1 might be the D (6 bases). Per the germline V gene, CDR1 is SQVTM and CDR2 is ANQGSEA. V was clipped by 7 bases and J by 0 bases, with 13 bases between them. The CDR3 contains 13 residues. CDR3 coding DNA: TGCAGCGCGAGGACAGTGAGCTCCTACGAGCAGTACTTC. Protein sequence: CSARTVSSYEQYF.

This clonotype was counted ten times or more. This rearrangement joins TRBV6-5 to TRBJ1-1; tentatively, D is TRBD1 (5 bases). Per germline, CDR1 MNHEY and CDR2 SVGAGI. The V gene lost 0 bases and the J gene lost 8 bases, with 7 bases spanning the gap. This CDR3 contains 12 residues. This CDR3 is CASSYSRQEAFF. As DNA, the CDR3 is TGTGCCAGCAGTTACTCTAGACAGGAAGCTTTCTTT.

The CDR3 DNA reads as TGTGCCAGCAGCTTGGCGTGGGTAGCGGGAGGTGCTGAGCAGTTCTTC. Its protein is CASSLAWVAGGAEQFF. The chain uses TRBV7-9 and TRBJ2-1; 10 positions agree with TRBD2. CDR3 length: 16 residues. V shed 3 bases, J shed 9 bases, and the junction held 11 bases outside the gene matches. Per the germline V gene, CDR1 is SEHNR and CDR2 is FQNEAQ (reference sequence).